This T cell receptor (beta chain) is from a study of graft-versus-host responses after intestinal transplantation. Whole-study context: Multivisceral, liver-intestinal, or isolated intestinal transplants were given to recipients. Every recipient underwent anti-thymocyte globulin induction, then tacrolimus and steroids for three to four years.

Germline loops: CDR1 MNHNY, CDR2 SVGAGI (reference sequence). This CDR3 comprises 14 residues. J gave up 6 bases and V 1 base, and 3 bases lay outside the gene matches. The assay was immunoSEQ multiplex PCR, and TCRdb's table has in-frame clones only and misses some. The sample holds roughly 60,000 clones, approximately 90% seen once. Study results and limitations: Investigators detected GvH clones in recipient marrow, with some emerging earlier in ileum or blood.

To note about this clone: Its antigen remains unidentified.

The input for sequencing was PBMCs, taken 26 days after transplant. This receptor was identified in a human patient who received an intestinal transplant, so some T cells may come from the graft donor. The chain is built from TRBV6-6 and TRBJ2-1, with TRBD1 matching 7 bases. The CDR3 loop reads CASSYLGQSNEQFF. DNA of the CDR3: TGTGCCAGCAGTTACTTGGGACAGTCCAATGAGCAGTTCTTC.